These 14 T cell receptor beta chains were all obtained from the same sample, sequenced in a study of blood T cell repertoires in COVID-19. Using immunoSEQ multiplex PCR, the repertoire was profiled, and TCRdb retains in-frame clones only, with some absent. The profile shows about 130,000 clones, about four fifths of them singletons. Source material: PBMCs or T cells enriched from blood (not recorded which). The receptors shown here come from a man aged 45 to 65 who had recovered from COVID-19.

The chain links TRBV18 to TRBJ2-2, with D possibly matching TRBD1 (6 bases). Looked up from germline, CDR1 is KGHSH and CDR2 is LQKENI. Trimming removed 4 bases from V and 2 bases from J, with 17 bases in between. The CDR3 consists of 17 residues. The CDR3 here is CASSLPQGIRNTGELFF. The CDR3 DNA reads TGTGCCAGCTCACTACCACAGGGTATTAGAAACACCGGGGAGCTGTTTTTT.

The chain is built from TRBV15 and TRBJ2-2; 15 nucleotides agree with TRBD2. V lost 1 base and J lost 10; bases outside the gene matches: 4. Germline V gene sequence: CDR1 LNHNV, CDR2 YYDKDF (reference sequence). This CDR3 has 16 residues. This CDR3 is CATSRGRTSGGAELFF. CDR3 coding DNA: TGTGCCACCAGCAGAGGGAGGACTAGCGGGGGGGCGGAGCTGTTTTTT.

The genes are TRBV9 and TRBJ1-1, with a possible D match to TRBD1 (6 bases). Germline-derived CDR1 and CDR2 are SGDLS and YYNGEE. This CDR3 is 13 amino acids long. Trimming shortened V by 0 bases and J by 7 bases, and 10 bases separated the two germline ends. The CDR3 coding sequence is TGTGCCAGCAGCGTAGGGGGGACACTTGAAGCTTTCTTT. Its translation: CASSVGGTLEAFF.

The V gene is TRBV7-9, the J gene TRBJ2-1, with TRBD1 matching over 7 bases. The V segment lost 3 bases and the J segment 9 bases; nucleotides outside the gene matches: 8. The CDR3 is 14 amino acids. In germline, CDR1 is SEHNR, CDR2 FQNEAQ (reference sequence). The CDR3 is CASSFDRVGGEQFF. As DNA, the CDR3 is TGTGCCAGCAGCTTCGACAGGGTCGGTGGTGAGCAGTTCTTC.

The chain has TRBV24-1 and TRBJ2-7, with 9 bases fitting TRBD1. The germline V gene has CDR1 KGHDR and CDR2 SFDVKD. The CDR3 has 17 amino acids. Trimming cost V 3 bases and J 5 bases; bases outside gene matches: 13. The CDR3 sequence: CATSDLLPGTGNDEQYF. In DNA form, the CDR3 reads TGTGCCACCAGTGATCTCCTTCCCGGGACAGGGAACGACGAGCAGTACTTC.

The gene calls are TRBV14 and TRBJ2-1; D perhaps matches TRBD1 (5 bases). The germline V gene has CDR1 SGHDN and CDR2 FVKESK. V lost 1 base, J lost 5 bases, and 12 bases lay in between. The CDR3 is made up of 15 amino acids. CDR3 nucleotide sequence: TGTGCCAGCAGCCAAGGGGGCCGCATGGACAATGAGCAGTTCTTC. Translated, it gives CASSQGGRMDNEQFF.

This chain links TRBV10-3 with TRBJ2-1; 13 bases align to TRBD2. Germline loops: CDR1 ENHRY, CDR2 SYGVKD. Losses at the gene ends were 3 bases for V and 6 bases for J; bases not matched to a gene: 8. The CDR3 has 17 residues. For the CDR3, the DNA is TGTGCCATCAGTGACGGGGGGACTAGCGGGGTTTTCAATGAGCAGTTCTTC. It yields the protein CAISDGGTSGVFNEQFF.

V and J are TRBV12-5 and TRBJ1-1; D not certain. In germline, CDR1 is LGHNT, CDR2 FRNRAP. The V gene lost 2 bases and the J gene lost 5 bases, with 15 bases spanning the gap. This CDR3 spans 15 amino acids. CDR3 coding DNA: TGTGCTAGTGGTTTGCCCCCGAGAGGGAGAACTGAAGCTTTCTTT. Protein: CASGLPPRGRTEAFF.

The CDR3 coding sequence is TGTGCCAGTATAGGGAGTAACCGACTAGAAGCTTTCTTT. It translates to CASIGSNRLEAFF. The V and J genes are TRBV19 and TRBJ1-1; D call uncertain. The CDR3 length is 13 residues. Trimming took 7 bases from V and 8 from J, leaving 17 bases between them. In germline, CDR1 is LNHDA, CDR2 SQIVND (reference sequence).

This clone has only one observation. The CDR3 here is CASSLEGGAADTQYF. The CDR3 nucleotides are TGTGCCAGCAGCTTAGAAGGGGGAGCAGCCGATACGCAGTATTTT. The chain has TRBV7-9 and TRBJ2-3, with TRBD1 as a possible D gene (6 bases). Trimming shortened V by 1 base and J by 6 bases, and 14 bases separated the two germline ends. Germline CDR1 is SEHNR and CDR2 is FQNEAQ (reference sequence). This CDR3 has 15 amino acids.

The genes are TRBV6-5 and TRBJ2-1; TRBD1 is a possible D gene (5 bases). The germline V gene encodes CDR1 MNHEY and CDR2 SVGAGI. This CDR3 has 15 residues. V was cut by 7 bases and J by 5 bases, with 18 bases left in between. In DNA form, the CDR3 reads TGTGCCAGCACACCCAGGGCCCTCGATCACAATGAGCAGTTCTTC. Translating gives CASTPRALDHNEQFF.

The chain recombines TRBV30 with TRBJ2-7; no firm D call. Deletions cut 2 bases from V and 0 bases from J, with 8 bases between. The germline V gene encodes CDR1 GTSNPN and CDR2 SVGIG (reference sequence). The CDR3 totals 13 residues. Written as DNA, the CDR3 is TGTGCCTGGAGTTATAGGAGCTCCTACGAGCAGTACTTC. Its protein product is CAWSYRSSYEQYF. The full variable domain, in which reference TRBV30 and TRBJ2-7 provide the parts outside the CDR3, is SQTIHQWPATLVQPVGSPLSLECTVEGTSNPNLYWYRQAAGRGLQLLFYSVGIGQISSEVPQNLSASRPQDRQFILSSKKLLLSDSGFYLCAWSYRSSYEQYFGPGTRLTVT.

The chain carries TRBV25-1 and TRBJ1-2, with 8 bases aligning to TRBD1. CDR3 size: 15 residues. With 10 bases clipped from V and 0 bases from J, the junction kept 10 bases outside the gene matches. In germline, CDR1 is MGHDK, CDR2 SYGVNS. CDR3 DNA: TGTGCCACCCACAATGGGACAGGAGCTAACTATGGCTACACCTTC. Protein product: CATHNGTGANYGYTF.

The CDR3 sequence is CATSLYNEQFF. The CDR3 coding sequence is TGTGCCACCAGTCTATACAATGAGCAGTTCTTC. The chain links TRBV24-1 to TRBJ2-1, with D uncertain. V gave up 6 bases and J gave up 4 bases, with 3 bases separating them. The CDR3 has 11 residues. Germline V gene sequence: CDR1 KGHDR, CDR2 SFDVKD.